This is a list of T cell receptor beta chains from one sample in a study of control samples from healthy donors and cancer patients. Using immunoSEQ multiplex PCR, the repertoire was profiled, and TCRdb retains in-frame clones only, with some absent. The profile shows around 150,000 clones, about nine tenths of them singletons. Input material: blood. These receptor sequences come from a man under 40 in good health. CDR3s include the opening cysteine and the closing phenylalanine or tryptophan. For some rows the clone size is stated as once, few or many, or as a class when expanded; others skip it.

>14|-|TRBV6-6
CASSLGGAGNQLFF
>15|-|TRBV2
CASSSPTGLVETQYF
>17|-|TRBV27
CASKLLRGGPSGYEQYF
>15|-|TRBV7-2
CASSLQGARNTEAFF
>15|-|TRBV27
CASSLAGWGNQPQHF
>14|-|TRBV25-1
CASSTQAGPDTQYF
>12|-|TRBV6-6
CASGGVREKLFF
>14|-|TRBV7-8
CASSSQGAGQPQHF
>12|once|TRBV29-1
CSVAPRADTQYF
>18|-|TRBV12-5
CASGLSPTGTVAPYEQYF
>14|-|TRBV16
CASSQGGYTDTQYF
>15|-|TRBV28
CASIGSVGGPDTQYF
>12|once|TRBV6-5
CASRSPNTEAFF
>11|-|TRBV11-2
CASSVYNEQFF
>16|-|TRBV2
CASNRAAGSSYNEQFF
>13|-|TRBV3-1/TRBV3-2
CASSRQGNTEAFF
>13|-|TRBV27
CASSFARGNEQFF
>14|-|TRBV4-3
CASSQAPGYAEAFF
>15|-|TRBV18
CASSPLVGGREEQYF
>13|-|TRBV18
CASSQTQNEKLFF
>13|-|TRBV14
CASSPLRTSEQYF
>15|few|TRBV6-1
CASSEAGGSSYEQYF
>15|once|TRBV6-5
CASSYGRGDTYEQYF
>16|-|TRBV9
CASSPPSSGVNGELFF